This T cell receptor beta chain was found in a study of blood T cell repertoires in COVID-19. Background on the study: From the United States, Italy and Spain came samples of acute and convalescent COVID-19.

The method was immunoSEQ multiplex PCR; TCRdb's version includes in-frame clones alone and lacks a portion of them. The table lists approximately 330,000 clones, just over 85% of them singletons. Trimming took 3 bases from V and 8 from J; bases not matched to a gene: 10. CDR1 is KGHDR and CDR2 is SFDVKD in the germline V gene. The CDR3 spans 16 residues. The sample comprised PBMCs or T cells enriched from blood (not recorded which). This clonotype was sampled from a woman between 35 and 50 years old with acute COVID-19. The chain employs TRBV24-1 and TRBJ2-1, with TRBD1 matching 9 bases. The CDR3 loop is CATSDAGTGREDEQFF. In DNA form, the CDR3 reads TGTGCCACCAGTGATGCCGGGACAGGGAGGGAAGATGAGCAGTTCTTC.